One and the same sample provided the 27 T cell receptor beta chains below, sequenced in a study of Graves' ophthalmopathy and Graves' hyperthyroidism. As the template, RNA transcripts were used to amplify TCR beta CDR3 regions. HTBI-primed RT-PCR formed the first round, and a multiplex PCR formed the second. TCRdb reprocessed the multiplex PCR reads via MiXCR and lists one record per CDR3 protein. Counted here are about 380,000 distinct CDR3 sequences, 15% to 19% occurring once; the ten biggest clones make up around 7%. The source material was peripheral blood. The source of these receptors is a woman between 18 and 29 years old with stable Graves' hyperthyroidism.

This clonotype was found many times. The rearrangement links TRBV9 to TRBJ1-5, with no clear D. The CDR3 has 13 amino acids. Germline values: CDR1 SGDLS, CDR2 YYNGEE. V lost 0 bases to trimming and J lost 8 bases, with 9 bases between them. CDR3 sequence (DNA): TGTGCCAGCAGCGTAGTGTCGGGAGAGCCCCAGCATTTT. The encoded protein is CASSVVSGEPQHF.

This clonotype was seen repeatedly, ten times or more. This chain joins TRBV27 and TRBJ1-1; D is perhaps TRBD1 (5 bases). Germline CDR1 MNHEY, CDR2 SMNVEV (reference sequence). Trimming took off 5 bases at V and 1 base at J, with 11 bases between the two ends. This CDR3 comprises 14 residues. As DNA, the CDR3 is TGTGCCAGCAGTGTCCGACAGCCGAACACTGAAGCTTTCTTT. As protein: CASSVRQPNTEAFF.

This sequence joins TRBV27 and TRBJ2-7, with 7 positions matching TRBD1. With 2 bases clipped from V and 4 bases from J, the junction kept 5 bases outside the gene matches. The CDR3 is 14 amino acids. The germline V gene has CDR1 MNHEY and CDR2 SMNVEV (reference sequence). As DNA, the CDR3 is TGTGCCAGCAGTTTAGAACAGGGGAAGTACGAGCAGTACTTC. The encoded protein is CASSLEQGKYEQYF.

This clonotype was seen at least ten times. The V and J genes are TRBV29-1 and TRBJ2-7; D is unclear. Per the germline V gene, CDR1 is SQVTM and CDR2 is ANQGSEA. The CDR3 extends over 12 amino acids. V lost 1 base to trimming and J lost 3 bases, with 7 bases between them. The CDR3 DNA reads as TGCAGCGTTGAAGTAAGGGACTACGAGCAGTACTTC. As protein: CSVEVRDYEQYF.

This clonotype showed up many times. V and J are TRBV6-1 and TRBJ2-6; D remains unclear. The CDR3 is made up of 14 amino acids. CDR1 is MNHNS, CDR2 SASEGT, per germline. Trimming removed 8 bases at V and 1 base at J, with 9 bases between. CDR3 sequence: CASQAGSGANVLTF. The CDR3 nucleotides read TGTGCCAGCCAGGCAGGATCTGGGGCCAACGTCCTGACTTTC.

Many counts were recorded for this clonotype. CDR3: CSVEGTGGSSYTF. For the CDR3, the DNA is TGCAGCGTTGAAGGGACAGGGGGTAGTAGCTACACCTTC. The chain couples TRBV29-1 to TRBJ1-2; 10 bases align to TRBD1. CDR1 and CDR2 from the germline V gene are SQVTM and ANQGSEA. The CDR3 totals 13 residues. V shed 1 base and J 9 bases; nucleotides not matched to a gene: 5.

This clonotype was detected ten times or more. The V and J genes are TRBV5-1 and TRBJ1-1; D is uncertain. CDR3 length: 11 residues. Trimming left V 5 bases short and J 8 bases short, with 10 bases between. Germline V gene sequence: CDR1 SGHRS, CDR2 YFSETQ. Written as DNA, the CDR3 is TGCGCCAGCAGGAGAACGCACGAAGCTTTCTTT. Translated: CASRRTHEAFF.

This clonotype was seen a few times. This chain links TRBV2 with TRBJ2-7; D gene uncertain. This CDR3 is built from 14 residues. Trimming shortened V by 6 bases and J by 1 base, and 13 bases separated the two germline ends. Germline V gene lookup returns CDR1 SNHLY and CDR2 FYNNEI. CDR3 loop: CASRAAFQSYEQYF. CDR3 nucleotides: TGTGCCAGCAGGGCGGCCTTTCAATCCTACGAGCAGTACTTC.

This clonotype was seen ten or more times. The chain couples TRBV10-3 to TRBJ2-5, with a weak D call TRBD2 (5 bases). The germline CDR1 and CDR2 sequences are ENHRY and SYGVKD. Trimming left V 7 bases short and J 2 bases short, with 11 bases between. There are 13 residues in the CDR3. CDR3 in DNA: TGTGCCATCAAAGCGGACCATCAAGAGACCCAGTACTTC. Residues: CAIKADHQETQYF.

This clonotype was counted a few times. The rearrangement links TRBV7-6 to TRBJ1-6; TRBD1 aligns across 10 bases. The length of the CDR3 is 16 residues. Germline V gives CDR1 SGHVS, CDR2 FNYEAQ. Trimming cost V 2 bases and J 10 bases; bases outside gene matches: 8. The chain's CDR3 is CASSLLTGQGSSPLHF. The CDR3, as DNA: TGTGCCAGCAGCTTATTAACGGGACAGGGGTCCTCACCCCTCCACTTT.

In its sample, this clonotype was seen many times. The chain couples TRBV19 to TRBJ1-1, with D maybe TRBD1 (5 bases). The V and J ends lost 4 bases and 0 bases respectively, with 9 bases between them. From germline, CDR1 is LNHDA and CDR2 SQIVND (reference sequence). The CDR3 runs 14 residues. CDR3 DNA sequence: TGTGCCAGTAGTACAGGGAGGCTGAACACTGAAGCTTTCTTT. Its protein product is CASSTGRLNTEAFF.

This clonotype has ten or more counts. The chain combines TRBV12-3 or TRBV12-4 with TRBJ1-5; D is possibly TRBD1 (6 bases). V lost 6 bases, J lost 0 bases, and 9 bases lay in between. CDR3 length: 14 residues. CDR3 region: CASSGQYSNQPQHF. The DNA for the CDR3 is TGTGCCAGCAGCGGACAGTATAGCAATCAGCCCCAGCATTTT.

There are a few counts of this clonotype. This may stem from a read error, because a much larger clone lies one nucleotide away. V usage is TRBV28 and J usage is TRBJ1-2; D is unresolved. Trimming took 3 bases from V and 3 from J, leaving 8 bases between them. CDR3 size: 13 residues. Germline CDR1 MDHEN, CDR2 SYDVKM. The CDR3 nucleotides are TGTGCCAGCAGTTTTCCCTCGGACTATGGCTACACCTTC. Translating gives CASSFPSDYGYTF.

This clonotype was counted ten times or more. The chain uses TRBV12-5 and TRBJ1-5; 8 bases match TRBD1. Germline loops: CDR1 LGHNT, CDR2 FRNRAP. CDR3 size: 17 residues. Losses at the gene ends were 7 bases for V and 0 bases for J; bases not matched to a gene: 11. CDR3 DNA: TGTGCTAGTGCCCCAGGGGGCGAGATTTATAGCAATCAGCCCCAGCATTTT. Translating gives CASAPGGEIYSNQPQHF.

There are many counts of this clonotype. This sequence joins TRBV28 and TRBJ2-7, with 9 positions matching TRBD1. Trimming removed 2 bases from V and 5 bases from J; junction bases left unmatched: 4. The CDR3 is 14 amino acids. CDR1 MDHEN and CDR2 SYDVKM come from the germline V gene. The CDR3, as DNA: TGTGCCAGCAGTTTAACCGGGACAGGGAACGAGCAGTACTTC. Its protein is CASSLTGTGNEQYF.

This clonotype was recorded many times. V is TRBV12-3 or TRBV12-4 and J is TRBJ1-6; D is unresolved. The length of the CDR3 is 13 residues. V lost 6 bases, J lost 10 bases, and 13 bases lay in between. The CDR3 region is CASSPPSSSPLHF. CDR3 sequence (DNA): TGTGCCAGCAGCCCACCCTCGAGCTCACCCCTCCACTTT.

This clonotype was seen repeatedly, ten times or more. J is TRBJ1-1 and V is TRBV19; D is undetermined. In germline, CDR1 is LNHDA, CDR2 SQIVND (reference sequence). V was shortened by 1 base and J by 6 bases, with 3 bases between the two germline ends. The CDR3 covers 11 residues. In DNA, the CDR3 is TGTGCCAGTAGTATAGTATCTGAAGCTTTCTTT. Encoded protein: CASSIVSEAFF.

This clonotype was counted ten times or more. This sequence joins TRBV5-4 and TRBJ2-7; D is perhaps TRBD1 or TRBD2 (6 bases each). The germline V and J ends were trimmed by 4 bases and 2 bases, with 13 bases remaining between them. This CDR3 is 14 amino acids long. The germline V gene encodes CDR1 SGHNT and CDR2 YYREEE (reference sequence). The CDR3 nucleotides read TGTGCCAGCAGCGACAAGGGGGGCCCCTACGAGCAGTACTTC. Translation: CASSDKGGPYEQYF.

Ten or more counts support this clonotype. V usage is TRBV9 and J usage is TRBJ1-2; 9 nucleotides agree with TRBD1. J lost 3 bases, V lost 3 bases, and 15 bases had no gene match. CDR1 and CDR2 from the germline V gene are SGDLS and YYNGEE. This CDR3 has 18 residues. The CDR3 DNA follows: TGTGCCAGCAGCGCCCGGGACAGGGAGTCGGTCGACTACTATGGCTACACCTTC. Protein sequence: CASSARDRESVDYYGYTF.

Many counts were recorded for this clonotype. V and J are TRBV6-2 or TRBV6-3 and TRBJ1-5; 7 positions agree with TRBD1. The junction had 15 bases not matched to a gene; V was cut back by 6 bases and J by 4 bases. CDR1 is MNHEY, CDR2 SVGEGT, per germline. This CDR3 has 17 residues. The CDR3 region has the DNA TGTGCCAGCAGCCCAACTCGGGTAGGGGGCAGGAATCAGCCCCAGCATTTT. Translation gives CASSPTRVGGRNQPQHF.

This clonotype was counted only a few times. This chain connects TRBV27 to TRBJ2-4; D gene unclear. The V gene's germline CDR1 is MNHEY and CDR2 SMNVEV (reference sequence). CDR3 length equals 13 residues. Deletions cut 2 bases from V and 6 bases from J, with 8 bases between. CDR3 protein: CASSLRLPNIQYF. CDR3 nucleotide sequence: TGTGCCAGCAGTTTAAGGCTCCCAAACATTCAGTACTTC.

This clonotype has ten or more counts. This chain connects TRBV12-3 or TRBV12-4 to TRBJ1-3; D is unresolved. With 5 bases removed from V and 5 bases from J, the gap between germline ends came to 4 bases. This CDR3 contains 11 residues. CDR3 sequence: CASSLRNTIYF. The CDR3 DNA is TGTGCCAGCAGTCTGAGAAACACCATATATTTT.

The chain links TRBV7-8 to TRBJ2-2; TRBD1 or TRBD2 may be the D gene (5 bases each). V was clipped by 3 bases and J by 0 bases, with 11 bases between them. Germline assignment: CDR1 SGHVS and CDR2 FQNEAQ. This CDR3 is 16 amino acids long. CDR3 region: CASSLRGTANTGELFF. The CDR3 coding sequence is TGTGCCAGCAGCTTGAGGGGCACCGCGAACACCGGGGAGCTGTTTTTT.

Many counts were recorded for this clonotype. One end of the junction is discordant with germline, which a read error may explain. The chain employs TRBV12-3 or TRBV12-4 and TRBJ2-7, with D possibly being TRBD1 or TRBD2 (5 bases each). The CDR3 covers 11 residues. CDR3 bases: TGTGTCAGCAGTTTGGGGGTCGTGCAGTACTTC. Translating gives CVSSLGVVQYF.

At least ten counts were recorded for this clonotype. V and J are TRBV7-9 and TRBJ2-7; D is uncertain. Between the trimmed V and J ends, which lost 3 bases and 7 bases, there was a span of 16 bases. The CDR3 is 14 amino acids. Germline CDR1 SEHNR, CDR2 FQNEAQ (reference sequence). CDR3 loop: CASSFGPGSREQYF. Here the CDR3 DNA reads TGTGCCAGCAGCTTCGGCCCAGGAAGCCGGGAGCAGTACTTC.

This clonotype appeared many times. This chain links TRBV2 with TRBJ1-5, with D perhaps TRBD1 (6 bases). The CDR3 sequence is 14 residues long. V dropped 10 bases and J dropped 2 bases, with 15 bases sitting between them. Germline CDR1 SNHLY, CDR2 FYNNEI. This chain's CDR3 is CATLEGGGNQPQHF. The CDR3 DNA reads as TGTGCCACTCTGGAGGGGGGAGGCAATCAGCCCCAGCATTTT.

The chain combines TRBV11-2 with TRBJ2-7, with 8 bases that match TRBD2. V was clipped by 3 bases and J by 2 bases; unmatched bases: 9. The CDR3 is 16 amino acids. CDR1 is SGHAT and CDR2 is FQNNGV in the germline V gene. CDR3 nucleotide sequence: TGTGCCAGCAGCTTTGGGAGTAGCGGGGACCCCTACGAGCAGTACTTC. Its translation is CASSFGSSGDPYEQYF.